A selection of T cell receptor beta chains follows, all from one sample in a study of CD8 T cells in Susac syndrome. TCRdb reanalysed the immunoSEQ multiplex PCR reads using MiXCR and keeps one entry per CDR3 protein. The table shows about 300,000 distinct CDR3 sequences, with around 90% occurring only once. The sequenced sample consisted of CD4+ T cells from PBMCs. Receptors were obtained from a human donor with multiple sclerosis. Each CDR3 is given with its conserved first and last residue.

V | CDR3
TRBV20-1 | CSAHPLSGRQAGTDTQYF
TRBV4-2 | CASSQGNRGLYGYTF
TRBV5-1 | CASSLGRTNTGELFF
TRBV20-1 | CSAIPGQAYGYTF
TRBV5-1 | CASSLGRLGPGNTIYF
TRBV5-4 | CASSYAGGPLEQFF
TRBV20-1 | CSASIDTNHPQHF
TRBV9 | CASSVELWTDQTF
TRBV20-1 | CSAGGIAGSTDTQYF
TRBV15 | CATSRARGVGHLAETQYF
TRBV27 | CASSLDRGEGQPQHF
TRBV6-5 | CASSYQPGTGFGYTF
TRBV7-2 | CASSLGYTSTNEKLFF
TRBV27 | CASSPRGILLTGELFF
TRBV11-2 | CASSLSQGAYNEQFF
TRBV5-1 | CASSPRPSLGEAFF
TRBV9 | CASSAGPEGVEQFF
TRBV5-1 | CASSLGLHNQPQHF
TRBV6-6 | CASSLPPPVGYEKLFF
TRBV7-6 | CASSLETRGNTEAFF
TRBV7-2 | CASSRPPGTDYGYTF
TRBV20-1 | CGGRVTGVDTQYF
TRBV7-9 | CASSQPSRGDTQYF
TRBV9 | CASSVTGGRPNEKLFF
TRBV15 | CATSRDAENTEAFF
TRBV12-3/TRBV12-4 | CASSPRESGELFF
TRBV11-2 | CASSLDHGPNNEQFF
TRBV7-8 | CASSLDTEANYGYTF
TRBV12-3/TRBV12-4 | CASRGQGPSLPQHF
TRBV7-9 | CASSWNGQTEAFF
TRBV15 | CATSRDGEDEQYF
TRBV7-2 | CASSPDGLSTDTQYF
TRBV6-5 | CASSTRQEMYQSQHF
TRBV19 | CASSIGPWGQASYEQYF
TRBV2 | CASVRGRDQPQHF